Below, one T cell receptor beta chain is given with its context. What it recognizes is unknown. Mismatch with germline at one junction end may stem from a read error. The germline V gene encodes CDR1 SGHRS and CDR2 YFSETQ. The CDR3 sequence is 17 residues long. The sample is drawn from a study of glioma-infiltrating T cells. TCR alpha and beta CDR3 regions were amplified from RNA using iRepertoire nested multiplex PCR. For one-step reverse transcription and amplification, roughly 95-400 ng of tissue mRNA or PBMC total RNA was used. TCRdb independently ran MiXCR on the multiplex PCR reads; one entry per CDR3 protein. The data show tens of thousands of distinct CDR3 sequences, with 23% seen just once and around 7% held by the top ten. General study findings and limits: Tissue and blood shared very few CDR3 sequences. Above-expected tissue-blood divergence occurred in all gliomas, most in low-grade ones.

The receptor comes from a human donor with low-grade glioma or glioblastoma, undergoing nonglioma brain surgery, or in good health (not recorded which). Material: glioma tissue, nonneoplastic brain tissue, or PBMCs (not recorded which). The chain is built from TRBV5-1 and TRBJ1-1, with D possibly TRBD1 on 6 matching bases. The CDR3 is CASSTSGRGQRDTEAFF. The CDR3 coding sequence is TGCGCCAGCAGCACCTCGGGCCGAGGACAAAGGGACACTGAAGCCTTCTTT.